The present T cell receptor (beta chain) was sequenced within a study of cytomegalovirus exposure and HLA in healthy donors. Study background: The roughly 110 validation repertoires matched the roughly 700 first-cohort repertoires in platform, a later analysis reported.

Whole-study results and caveats: Clusters of TCRs from the first cohort tended to co-occur in the 90 to 150 validation repertoires (as a later analysis found).

V gave up 6 bases and J gave up 4 bases, with 12 bases separating them. The CDR3 runs to 12 residues. CDR1 SQVTM and CDR2 ANQGSEA come from the germline V gene. This table comes from immunoSEQ multiplex PCR, and its TCRdb copy is limited to in-frame clones, with some not included. The data contain about 82,000 clones, about 92% of them singletons. Concerning this clone: Its antigen is currently unknown.

The specimen sequenced was PBMCs. This receptor was identified in a man aged 18 to 35 in good health and CMV-seronegative. The rearrangement links TRBV29-1 to TRBJ2-5; the D gene is possibly TRBD2 (5 bases). CDR3 nucleotide sequence: TGCAGCGTGGATTCGCGGGTAGAGACCCAGTACTTC. Translation gives CSVDSRVETQYF.